This TCR beta chain was profiled in a study of T cells in Graves' hyperthyroidism and ophthalmopathy. Germline V gives CDR1 DFQATT, CDR2 SNEGSKA (reference sequence). V lost 0 bases and J lost 5, with 28 bases in between. This CDR3 spans 19 amino acids. This clonotype was seen a handful of times. RNA transcripts were the template for amplifying TCR beta CDR3 regions. The HTBI primer set drove a first-round RT-PCR of the TCR CDR3. Each CDR3 protein gets one entry after TCRdb re-called the multiplex PCR reads with MiXCR. Seen here are hundreds of thousands of distinct CDR3 sequences, 16% observed once, and the top ten hold 2.5% to 4%. Patients were excluded for uncontrolled infection, other autoimmune disease, pregnancy or lactation. Used for diagnoses were clinical symptoms, serum thyroxine and TRAb, thyroid ultrasound and orbital computed tomography.

V usage is TRBV20-1 and J usage is TRBJ2-5; a possible D gene is TRBD2 (7 bases). This receptor was taken from a woman in her forties with Graves' ophthalmopathy. The sequenced material came from blood. The CDR3 here is CSARDLASGGPNPEETQYF. The CDR3 nucleotides read TGCAGTGCTAGAGATCTCGCTTCCGGGGGGCCCAATCCAGAGGAGACCCAGTACTTC.